Listed below are T cell receptor beta chains from one sample, sequenced in a study of vaccination and CD4 T cells after COVID-19. Their recognized antigens are unknown. MiXCR was run by TCRdb on the PCR reads, yielding one entry per CDR3 protein. Among more than 13,000 distinct CDR3 sequences listed, about 31% were seen once. The specimen was cultured CD4+ T cells from blood. The receptor source for this set is a human donor with COVID-19. Both conserved end residues are part of each CDR3. Each record gives: D gene, clone size, V gene, J gene, CDR3 protein, CDR3 DNA. A D gene is named only where the DNA matches it firmly. Size is omitted from some rows. Given values are once, few, many or a class for expanded clones.

D: TRBD2; size: -; V: TRBV4-2; J: TRBJ2-1; CDR3: CASSQDDAGGHNEQFF; DNA: TGTGCCAGCAGCCAAGATGACGCGGGGGGGCACAATGAGCAGTTCTTC
D: -; size: few; V: TRBV7-9; J: TRBJ1-3; CDR3: CASSPGLSGNTIYF; DNA: TGTGCCAGCAGCCCGGGACTCTCTGGAAACACCATATATTTT
D: -; size: -; V: TRBV7-2; J: TRBJ2-5; CDR3: CASSLDHGSETQYF; DNA: TGTGCCAGCAGCTTAGATCATGGGTCCGAGACCCAGTACTTC
D: TRBD1; size: few; V: TRBV20-1; J: TRBJ1-5; CDR3: CSARPGGNNQPQHF; DNA: TGCAGTGCTAGGCCAGGGGGCAACAATCAGCCCCAGCATTTT
D: -; size: few; V: TRBV29-1; J: TRBJ2-2; CDR3: CSTRGPGGELFF; DNA: TGCAGCACGAGGGGCCCGGGCGGGGAGCTGTTTTTT
D: -; size: -; V: TRBV20-1; J: TRBJ2-5; CDR3: CSANGDLQETQYF; DNA: TGCAGTGCTAACGGGGACCTCCAAGAGACCCAGTACTTC
D: TRBD1; size: few; V: TRBV6-1; J: TRBJ2-6; CDR3: CATNDRAGANVLTF; DNA: TGTGCCACGAACGACAGGGCTGGGGCCAACGTCCTGACTTTC
D: TRBD1; size: -; V: TRBV18; J: TRBJ1-2; CDR3: CASSPAPGQTNYGYTF; DNA: TGTGCCAGCTCACCGGCGCCGGGACAGACCAACTATGGCTACACCTTC
D: TRBD2; size: -; V: TRBV12-3/TRBV12-4; J: TRBJ2-7; CDR3: CASSLSGGRYEQYF; DNA: TGTGCCAGCAGTTTAAGCGGGGGTAGGTACGAGCAGTACTTC
D: -; size: -; V: TRBV20-1; J: TRBJ2-5; CDR3: CSAKRTDLIETQYF; DNA: TGCAGTGCTAAGAGGACAGATCTTATAGAGACCCAGTACTTC
D: -; size: -; V: TRBV20-1; J: TRBJ1-2; CDR3: CSAITGFYGYTF; DNA: TGCAGTGCTATTACAGGGTTCTATGGCTACACCTTC
D: -; size: -; V: TRBV7-2; J: TRBJ1-5; CDR3: CASSAMRGNQPQHF; DNA: TGTGCCAGCAGCGCGATGAGGGGCAATCAGCCCCAGCATTTT
D: -; size: -; V: TRBV11-2; J: TRBJ1-3; CDR3: CASKHRVSGNTIYF; DNA: TGTGCCAGCAAACACAGGGTGTCCGGCAACACCATATATTTT
D: TRBD2; size: few; V: TRBV10-3; J: TRBJ2-2; CDR3: CAIAAGGAGPNTGELFF; DNA: TGTGCCATCGCGGCGGGGGGCGCCGGGCCGAACACCGGGGAGCTGTTTTTT
D: -; size: -; V: TRBV7-3; J: TRBJ1-3; CDR3: CASSTRGSGGNTIYF; DNA: TGTGCCAGCAGCACCCGAGGAAGTGGTGGAAACACCATATATTTT
D: -; size: few; V: TRBV6-1; J: TRBJ1-1; CDR3: CASTPRGVAEAFF; DNA: TGTGCCAGCACCCCGCGAGGGGTGGCTGAAGCTTTCTTT
D: TRBD2; size: -; V: TRBV5-5; J: TRBJ2-5; CDR3: CASSLSTSGGAFRETQYF; DNA: TGTGCCAGCAGCTTGTCGACTAGCGGGGGGGCCTTTCGGGAGACCCAGTACTTC
D: -; size: few; V: TRBV10-3; J: TRBJ1-5; CDR3: CASGGADQPQHF; DNA: TGTGCCAGCGGGGGGGCGGATCAGCCCCAGCATTTT
D: TRBD2; size: few; V: TRBV6-2/TRBV6-3; J: TRBJ2-4; CDR3: CASSSSGGKNIQYF; DNA: TGTGCCAGCAGTTCGTCCGGGGGGAAAAACATTCAGTACTTC
D: -; size: -; V: TRBV19; J: TRBJ1-3; CDR3: CASSRGTAPGNTIYF; DNA: TGTGCCAGTAGTCGGGGGACGGCTCCTGGAAACACCATATATTTT
D: -; size: -; V: TRBV7-3; J: TRBJ2-2; CDR3: CASSPSAGELFF; DNA: TGTGCCAGCAGCCCCTCAGCCGGGGAGCTGTTTTTT
D: -; size: -; V: TRBV10-3; J: TRBJ2-7; CDR3: CAISESRLYEQYF; DNA: TGTGCCATCAGTGAGTCGAGGCTGTACGAGCAGTACTTC
D: TRBD1; size: few; V: TRBV6-5; J: TRBJ2-1; CDR3: CASSYSDRGGTLF; DNA: TGTGCCAGCAGTTACTCGGACAGGGGGGGGACCCTCTTC
D: -; size: -; V: TRBV6-4; J: TRBJ2-3; CDR3: CASSTGGPDTQYF; DNA: TGTGCCAGCAGTACCGGGGGGCCAGATACGCAGTATTTT
D: TRBD2; size: -; V: TRBV5-1; J: TRBJ2-3; CDR3: CASSPRGSGGHTDTQYF; DNA: TGCGCCAGCAGCCCCCGGGGAAGCGGGGGACACACAGATACGCAGTATTTT
D: -; size: once; V: TRBV10-1; J: TRBJ2-7; CDR3: CASSESVRTGTYEQYF; DNA: TGCGCCAGCAGTGAGTCAGTGAGGACGGGGACCTACGAGCAGTACTTC
D: TRBD1; size: medium-sized; V: TRBV6-5; J: TRBJ1-5; CDR3: CASSYGGQGGNQPQHF; DNA: TGTGCCAGCAGTTACGGTGGACAGGGCGGGAATCAGCCCCAGCATTTT
D: TRBD1; size: few; V: TRBV7-2; J: TRBJ1-3; CDR3: CASSYGGQGIAGNTIYF; DNA: TGTGCCAGCAGCTATGGAGGACAGGGAATCGCTGGAAACACCATATATTTT
D: -; size: few; V: TRBV5-1; J: TRBJ1-4; CDR3: CASSLEGNEKLFF; DNA: TGCGCCAGCAGCTTGGAGGGGAATGAAAAACTGTTTTTT
D: -; size: few; V: TRBV12-3/TRBV12-4; J: TRBJ1-2; CDR3: CASSLGTSYGYTF; DNA: TGTGCCAGCAGTTTGGGCACATCCTATGGCTACACCTTC
D: TRBD2; size: few; V: TRBV7-3; J: TRBJ2-5; CDR3: CASSLSGGAGEETQYF; DNA: TGTGCCAGCAGCTTAAGCGGGGGGGCGGGTGAAGAGACCCAGTACTTC
D: -; size: few; V: TRBV7-8; J: TRBJ2-5; CDR3: CASSRMRGEETQYF; DNA: TGTGCCAGCAGCCGAATGCGGGGAGAAGAGACCCAGTACTTC
D: TRBD1; size: -; V: TRBV9; J: TRBJ2-5; CDR3: CASSVGTRRTGGVEETQYF; DNA: TGTGCCAGCAGCGTAGGAACGCGGCGGACAGGGGGCGTAGAGGAGACCCAGTACTTC
D: TRBD1; size: once; V: TRBV11-2; J: TRBJ1-4; CDR3: CASSETGGYEKLFF; DNA: TGTGCCAGCAGCGAGACAGGGGGTTATGAAAAACTGTTTTTT
D: TRBD1; size: -; V: TRBV30; J: TRBJ2-7; CDR3: CAWTHRYRGRGYEQYF; DNA: TGTGCCTGGACCCATCGTTACAGGGGGCGAGGATACGAGCAGTACTTC
D: TRBD2; size: -; V: TRBV6-5; J: TRBJ2-1; CDR3: CASSFQTSGGGEQFF; DNA: TGTGCCAGCAGTTTCCAGACTAGCGGGGGGGGAGAGCAGTTCTTC
D: TRBD2; size: -; V: TRBV19; J: TRBJ2-1; CDR3: CASRTSGGSYNEQFF; DNA: TGTGCCAGTAGAACTAGCGGGGGGTCCTACAATGAGCAGTTCTTC
D: -; size: -; V: TRBV12-3/TRBV12-4; J: TRBJ1-5; CDR3: CASSMTSNQPQHF; DNA: TGTGCCAGCAGCATGACATCGAATCAGCCCCAGCATTTT
D: TRBD1; size: -; V: TRBV6-1; J: TRBJ2-3; CDR3: CASRRDRAGTDTQYF; DNA: TGTGCCAGCAGGAGGGACAGGGCGGGGACAGATACGCAGTATTTT
D: TRBD1; size: -; V: TRBV5-4; J: TRBJ2-3; CDR3: CASSLRQGAVGDTQYF; DNA: TGTGCCAGCAGCTTGCGACAGGGGGCCGTGGGAGATACGCAGTATTTT
D: -; size: -; V: TRBV7-8; J: TRBJ1-2; CDR3: CASSLGAENYGYTF; DNA: TGTGCCAGCAGCTTAGGGGCAGAAAACTATGGCTACACCTTC
D: TRBD1; size: -; V: TRBV14; J: TRBJ1-5; CDR3: CASSQGQPGEPQHF; DNA: TGTGCCAGCAGCCAGGGACAGCCGGGGGAGCCCCAGCATTTT
D: -; size: medium-sized; V: TRBV27; J: TRBJ1-5; CDR3: CASGAGNQPQHF; DNA: TGTGCCAGCGGAGCAGGCAATCAGCCCCAGCATTTT
D: -; size: -; V: TRBV6-4; J: TRBJ2-4; CDR3: CASSEGENIQYF; DNA: TGTGCCAGCAGTGAGGGGGAAAACATTCAGTACTTC
D: TRBD2; size: few; V: TRBV6-1; J: TRBJ2-3; CDR3: CASRRGGDTDTQYF; DNA: TGTGCCAGCAGACGGGGGGGGGACACAGATACGCAGTATTTT
D: -; size: -; V: TRBV4-1; J: TRBJ2-4; CDR3: CASSQVQGEGAKNIQYF; DNA: TGCGCCAGCAGCCAAGTACAGGGAGAGGGGGCCAAAAACATTCAGTACTTC
D: TRBD1; size: few; V: TRBV20-1; J: TRBJ1-1; CDR3: CSANRQGVGTEAFF; DNA: TGCAGTGCTAACCGACAGGGTGTGGGCACTGAAGCTTTCTTT
D: TRBD1; size: once; V: TRBV10-1; J: TRBJ1-2; CDR3: CASSESPGQGVYGYTF; DNA: TGCGCCAGCAGTGAGTCACCGGGACAGGGGGTCTATGGCTACACCTTC
D: -; size: few; V: TRBV25-1; J: TRBJ1-2; CDR3: CASSGLSRGYTF; DNA: TGTGCCAGCAGTGGCCTCTCTAGGGGCTACACCTTC